This T cell receptor beta chain was recovered during a study of control samples from healthy donors and cancer patients. Trimming took off 2 bases at V and 7 bases at J, with 9 bases between the two ends. This CDR3 region has 12 residues. CDR1 PRHDT and CDR2 FYEKMQ come from the germline V gene (reference sequence). Assay: immunoSEQ multiplex PCR; the TCRdb copy retains only in-frame clones and omits some. The profile shows approximately 160,000 clones, 92% of them singletons. The V gene is TRBV13, the J gene TRBJ2-7, with D unresolved. What was sequenced was blood. This clonotype was obtained from a woman aged 25 to 39 in good health. CDR3 protein: CASSLTPLEQYF. The CDR3 nucleotides read TGTGCCAGCAGCTTAACCCCTCTTGAGCAGTACTTC.